This T cell receptor (beta chain) emerged from a study of blood T cell repertoires in COVID-19. Study context: There were acute and convalescent COVID-19 samples, and they came from the United States, Italy and Spain. T cells, B-cell-depleted T cells, or PBMCs provided the cDNA or gDNA that served as material.

Original data processing: From reference gene primer amplification, estimates of nucleated cell counts were derived. TCRdb's table, derived via immunoSEQ multiplex PCR, lists solely in-frame clones and lacks some. That table supplies the V and J calls and clone size; D and trimming were determined from the DNA. The table has 100,000 or so clones, around 90% seen once. This clone has only one observation. The sequenced material came from peripheral blood. This TCR came from a man in his fifties with active or convalescent COVID-19.

The CDR3 here is CASSLVQGASRFYNEQFF. CDR3 nucleotide sequence: TGTGCCAGCAGCTTGGTTCAGGGGGCGTCACGGTTTTACAATGAGCAGTTCTTC. The chain combines TRBV5-5 with TRBJ2-1; TRBD1 matches at 8 bases. This CDR3 has 18 residues. Unmatched junction bases numbered 12, after V lost 0 bases and J lost 4 bases. The germline CDR1 and CDR2 sequences are SGHKS and YYEKEE (reference sequence).